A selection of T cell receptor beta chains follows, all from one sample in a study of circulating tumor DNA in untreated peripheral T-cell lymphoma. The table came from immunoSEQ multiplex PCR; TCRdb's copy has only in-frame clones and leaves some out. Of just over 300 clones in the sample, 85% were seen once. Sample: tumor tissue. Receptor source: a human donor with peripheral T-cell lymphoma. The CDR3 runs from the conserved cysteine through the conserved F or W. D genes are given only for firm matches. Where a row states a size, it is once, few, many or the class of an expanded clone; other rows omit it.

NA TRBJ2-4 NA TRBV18 CASSPESRGKNIQYF TGTGCCAGCTCACCAGAAAGCAGGGGCAAAAACATTCAGTACTTC
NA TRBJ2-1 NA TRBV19 CASGSSSYNEQFF TGTGCCAGCGGGTCGAGCTCCTACAATGAGCAGTTCTTC
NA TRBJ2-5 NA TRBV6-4 CASSYSRQGETQYF TGTGCCAGCAGTTACTCGAGGCAGGGAGAGACCCAGTACTTC
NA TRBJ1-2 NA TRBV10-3 CAISEGTAYYGYTF TGTGCCATCAGTGAGGGTACAGCCTACTATGGCTACACCTTC
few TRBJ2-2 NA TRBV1 CASSQVGQGANTGELFF NA
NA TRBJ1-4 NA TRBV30 CAWTPQGNEKLFF TGTGCCTGGACTCCTCAGGGGAATGAAAAACTGTTTTTT
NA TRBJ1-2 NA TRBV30 CAWSPNVGDGYTF TGTGCCTGGAGTCCCAACGTAGGGGATGGCTACACCTTC
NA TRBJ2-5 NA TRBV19 CASTWGETQYF TGTGCCAGTACCTGGGGAGAGACCCAGTACTTC
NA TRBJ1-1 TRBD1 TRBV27 CASTRTGWDTEAFF TGTGCCAGCACACGGACAGGGTGGGATACTGAAGCTTTCTTT
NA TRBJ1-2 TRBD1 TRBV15 CATSRQTGGDGYTF TGTGCCACCAGCAGACAAACAGGGGGCGATGGCTACACCTTC
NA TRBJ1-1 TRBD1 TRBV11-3 CASSPDRGIDLRWTEAFF TGTGCCAGCAGCCCTGACAGGGGGATCGACTTAAGGTGGACTGAAGCTTTCTTT
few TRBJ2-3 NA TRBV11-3 CASSLWAGSTDTQYF TGTGCCAGCAGCTTATGGGCAGGAAGCACAGATACGCAGTATTTT
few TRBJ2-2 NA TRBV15 CATSSELGDSDTGELFF TGTGCCACCAGCAGCGAGCTGGGGGATTCAGACACCGGGGAGTTGTTTTTT
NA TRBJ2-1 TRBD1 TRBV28 CASSFQGANNEQFF TGTGCCAGCAGTTTTCAGGGGGCGAACAATGAGCAGTTCTTC
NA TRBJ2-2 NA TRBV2 CASSGVRGTGELFF TGTGCCAGCAGTGGGGTTCGGGGCACCGGGGAGCTGTTTTTT
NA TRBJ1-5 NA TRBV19 CASSIPTGHAGRDYQPQHF TGTGCCAGTAGTATCCCAACAGGTCACGCTGGCCGGGACTATCAGCCCCAGCATTTT
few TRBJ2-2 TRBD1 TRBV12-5 CASTHHGTANTGELFF TGTGCCAGCACTCACCATGGGACAGCGAACACCGGGGAGCTGTTTTTT
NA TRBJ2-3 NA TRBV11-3 CASSRGTFTDTQYF TGTGCCAGCAGCCGAGGGACATTCACAGATACGCAGTATTTT
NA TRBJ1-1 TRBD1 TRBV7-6 CASSPDRGTDLRWTEAFF TGTGCCAGCAGCCCTGACAGGGGGACCGACCTAAGGTGGACTGAAGCTTTCTTT
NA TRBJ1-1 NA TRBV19 CASSIGRGNTEAFF TGTGCCAGTAGTATAGGAAGGGGGAACACTGAAGCTTTCTTT
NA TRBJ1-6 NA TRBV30 CAWSWWDSPLHF TGTGCCTGGAGTTGGTGGGATTCACCCCTCCACTTT
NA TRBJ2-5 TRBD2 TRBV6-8 CASSLQRGKETQYF TGTGCCAGCAGCTTACAGCGGGGAAAAGAGACCCAGTACTTC
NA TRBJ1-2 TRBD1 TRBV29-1 CSAGTGANYGYTF TGCAGCGCCGGGACAGGTGCAAACTATGGCTACACCTTC
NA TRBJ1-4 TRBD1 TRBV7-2 CASSVGTEEKLFF TGTGCCAGCAGCGTCGGGACAGAGGAAAAACTGTTTTTT
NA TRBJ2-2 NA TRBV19 CASPGGGELFF TGTGCCAGTCCCGGAGGCGGGGAGCTGTTTTTT
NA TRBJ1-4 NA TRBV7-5 CASSLELGREKLFF TGTGCCAGCAGCTTAGAGCTAGGGAGGGAAAAACTGTTTTTT
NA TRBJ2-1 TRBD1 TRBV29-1 CSVEGQAYNEQFF TGCAGCGTTGAGGGACAGGCCTACAATGAGCAGTTCTTC
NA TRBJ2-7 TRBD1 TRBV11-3 CASSLGTGVYEQYF TGTGCCAGCAGCTTAGGGACAGGGGTCTACGAGCAGTACTTC
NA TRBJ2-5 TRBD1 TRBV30 CAWATGKETQYF TGTGCCTGGGCGACAGGGAAGGAGACCCAGTACTTC
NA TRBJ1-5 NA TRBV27 CATSDGLSSNQPQHF TGTGCCACCAGTGATGGGTTGTCTAGCAATCAGCCCCAGCATTTT
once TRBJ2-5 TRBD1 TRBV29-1 CSVGQGQVFQETQYF TGCAGCGTTGGTCAGGGACAGGTGTTCCAAGAGACCCAGTACTTC
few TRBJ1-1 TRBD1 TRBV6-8 CASSLDPGQGITTDTEAFF TGTGCCAGCAGTTTAGATCCGGGACAGGGGATCACTACGGACACTGAAGCTTTCTTT
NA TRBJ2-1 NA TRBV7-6 CASNSGHGLFDEQFF TGTGCCAGCAACTCGGGACACGGGCTTTTCGATGAGCAGTTCTTC
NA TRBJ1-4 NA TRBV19 CATGDYNEKLFF TGTGCCACCGGGGATTATAATGAAAAACTGTTTTTT
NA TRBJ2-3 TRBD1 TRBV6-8 CATDPGQASTDTQYF TGTGCCACTGACCCGGGACAGGCTAGCACAGATACGCAGTATTTT
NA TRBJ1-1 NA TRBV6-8 CASSRQVGGTEAFF TGTGCCAGCAGTAGACAGGTCGGGGGCACTGAAGCTTTCTTT
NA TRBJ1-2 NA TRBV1 CASSQDEGANYGYTF TGCGCCAGCAGCCAAGATGAGGGGGCTAACTATGGCTACACCTTC